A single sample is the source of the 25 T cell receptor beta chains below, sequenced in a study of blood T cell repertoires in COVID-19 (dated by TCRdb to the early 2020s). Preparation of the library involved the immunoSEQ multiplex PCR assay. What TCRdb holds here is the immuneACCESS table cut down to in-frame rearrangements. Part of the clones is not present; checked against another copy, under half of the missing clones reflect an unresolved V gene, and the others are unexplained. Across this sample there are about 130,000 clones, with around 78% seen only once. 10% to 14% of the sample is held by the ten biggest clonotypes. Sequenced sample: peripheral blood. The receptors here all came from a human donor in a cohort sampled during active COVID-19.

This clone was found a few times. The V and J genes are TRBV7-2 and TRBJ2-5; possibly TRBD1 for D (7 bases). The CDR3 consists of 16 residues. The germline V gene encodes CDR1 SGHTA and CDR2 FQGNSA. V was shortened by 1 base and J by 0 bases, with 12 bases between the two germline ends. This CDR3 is CASSLVEGAYQETQYF. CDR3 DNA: TGTGCCAGCAGCTTAGTGGAGGGGGCGTACCAAGAGACCCAGTACTTC. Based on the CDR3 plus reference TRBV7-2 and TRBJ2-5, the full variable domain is GAGVSQSPSNKVTEKGKDVELRCDPISGHTALYWYRQSLGQGLEFLIYFQGNSAPDKSGLPSDRFSAERTGGSVSTLTIQRTQQEDSAVYLCASSLVEGAYQETQYFGPGTRLLVL.

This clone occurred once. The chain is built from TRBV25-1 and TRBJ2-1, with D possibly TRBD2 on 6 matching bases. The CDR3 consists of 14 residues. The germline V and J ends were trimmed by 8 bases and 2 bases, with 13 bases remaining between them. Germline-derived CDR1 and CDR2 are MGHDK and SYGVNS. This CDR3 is CASSGLATYNEQFF. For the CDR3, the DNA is TGTGCCAGCTCGGGACTGGCGACCTACAATGAGCAGTTCTTC. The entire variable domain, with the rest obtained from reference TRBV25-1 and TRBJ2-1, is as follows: EADIYQTPRYLVIGTGKKITLECSQTMGHDKMYWYQQDPGMELHLIHYSYGVNSTEKGDLSSESTVSRIRTEHFPLTLESARPSHTSQYLCASSGLATYNEQFFGPGTRLTVL.

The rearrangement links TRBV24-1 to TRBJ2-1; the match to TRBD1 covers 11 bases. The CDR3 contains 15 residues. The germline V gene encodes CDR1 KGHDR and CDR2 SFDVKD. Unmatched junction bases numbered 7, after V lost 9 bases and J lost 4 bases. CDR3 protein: CATQAGTGGYNEQFF. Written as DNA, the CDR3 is TGTGCCACCCAAGCCGGGACAGGGGGGTACAATGAGCAGTTCTTC.

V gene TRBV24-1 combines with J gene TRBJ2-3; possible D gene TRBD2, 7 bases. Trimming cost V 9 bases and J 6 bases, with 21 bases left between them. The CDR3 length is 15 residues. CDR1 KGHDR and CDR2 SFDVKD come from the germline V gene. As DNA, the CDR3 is TGTGCCACCTCGAACGCGGGGGCCCCTCCCGATACGCAGTATTTT. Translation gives CATSNAGAPPDTQYF.

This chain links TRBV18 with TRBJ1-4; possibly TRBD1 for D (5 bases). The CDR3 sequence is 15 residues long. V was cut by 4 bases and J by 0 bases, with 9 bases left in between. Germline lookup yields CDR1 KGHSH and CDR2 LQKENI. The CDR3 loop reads CASSRSTATNEKLFF. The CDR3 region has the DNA TGTGCCAGCTCACGATCGACAGCAACTAATGAAAAACTGTTTTTT.

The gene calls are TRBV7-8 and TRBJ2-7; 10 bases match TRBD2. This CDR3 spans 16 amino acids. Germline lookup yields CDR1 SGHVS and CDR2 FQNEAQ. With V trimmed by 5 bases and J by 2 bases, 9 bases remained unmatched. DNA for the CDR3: TGTGCCAGCAGCCCAGCGGGAGGGAATGGGCCCTACGAGCAGTACTTC. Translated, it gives CASSPAGGNGPYEQYF.

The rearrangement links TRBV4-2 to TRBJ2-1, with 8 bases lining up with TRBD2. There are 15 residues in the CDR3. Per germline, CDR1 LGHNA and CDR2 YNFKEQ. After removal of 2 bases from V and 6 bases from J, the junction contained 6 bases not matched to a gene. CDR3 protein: CASSQKAGGGNEQFF. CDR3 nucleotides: TGTGCCAGCAGCCAAAAGGCGGGGGGTGGCAATGAGCAGTTCTTC.

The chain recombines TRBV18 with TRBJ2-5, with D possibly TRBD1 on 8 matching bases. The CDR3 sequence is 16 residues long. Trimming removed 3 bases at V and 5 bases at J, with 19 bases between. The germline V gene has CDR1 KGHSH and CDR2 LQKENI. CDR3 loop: CASSPNQGQGGETQYF. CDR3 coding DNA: TGTGCCAGCTCACCGAATCAAGGACAGGGAGGGGAGACCCAGTACTTC.

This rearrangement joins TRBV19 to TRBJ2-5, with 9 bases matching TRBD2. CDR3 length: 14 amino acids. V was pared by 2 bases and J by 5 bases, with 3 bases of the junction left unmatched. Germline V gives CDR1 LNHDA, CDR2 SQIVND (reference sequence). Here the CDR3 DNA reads TGTGCCAGTAGTATAAGGGCGGGGGGGGAGACCCAGTACTTC. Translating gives CASSIRAGGETQYF.

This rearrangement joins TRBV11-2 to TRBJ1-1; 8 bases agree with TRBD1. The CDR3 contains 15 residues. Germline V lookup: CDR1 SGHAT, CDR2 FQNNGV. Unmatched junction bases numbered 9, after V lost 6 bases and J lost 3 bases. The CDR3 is CASRPMTGVYTEAFF. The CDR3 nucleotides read TGTGCCAGCAGACCTATGACAGGGGTCTACACTGAAGCTTTCTTT. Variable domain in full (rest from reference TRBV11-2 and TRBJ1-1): EAGVAQSPRYKIIEKRQSVAFWCNPISGHATLYWYQQILGQGPKLLIQFQNNGVVDDSQLPKDRFSAERLKGVDSTLKIQPAKLEDSAVYLCASRPMTGVYTEAFFGQGTRLTVV.

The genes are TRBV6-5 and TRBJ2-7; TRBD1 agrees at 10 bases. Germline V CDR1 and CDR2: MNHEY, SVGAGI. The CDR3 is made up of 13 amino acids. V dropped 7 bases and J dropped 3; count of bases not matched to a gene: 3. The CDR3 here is CASNRDRGYEQYF. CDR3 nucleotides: TGTGCCAGCAATCGGGACAGGGGCTACGAGCAGTACTTC.

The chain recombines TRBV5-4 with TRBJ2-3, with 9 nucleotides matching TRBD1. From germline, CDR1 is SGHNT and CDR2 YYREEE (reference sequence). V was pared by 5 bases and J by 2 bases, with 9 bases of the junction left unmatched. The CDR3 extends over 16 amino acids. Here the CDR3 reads CASSFPGQGITDTQYF. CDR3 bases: TGTGCCAGCAGTTTTCCGGGACAGGGCATCACAGATACGCAGTATTTT.

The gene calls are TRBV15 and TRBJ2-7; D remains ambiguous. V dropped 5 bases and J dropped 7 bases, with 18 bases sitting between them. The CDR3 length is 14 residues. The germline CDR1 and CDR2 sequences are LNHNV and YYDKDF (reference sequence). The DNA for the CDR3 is TGTGCCACCAGCTCAAGTGAGGAATACGGGGAGCAGTACTTC. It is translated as CATSSSEEYGEQYF.

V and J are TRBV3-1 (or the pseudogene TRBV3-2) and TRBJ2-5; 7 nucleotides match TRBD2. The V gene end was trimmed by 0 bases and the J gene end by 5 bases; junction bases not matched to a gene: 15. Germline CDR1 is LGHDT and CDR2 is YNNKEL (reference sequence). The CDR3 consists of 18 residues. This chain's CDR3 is CASSQDRFAGEVQETQYF. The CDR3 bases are TGTGCCAGCAGCCAAGACCGGTTCGCGGGAGAGGTTCAGGAGACCCAGTACTTC.

The CDR3 nucleotides read TGTGCCAGCCTAGGACAGGGAGGGGATAGGAATGAGCAGTTCTTC. It yields the protein CASLGQGGDRNEQFF. The J gene is TRBJ2-1, the V gene TRBV2; perhaps TRBD1 as D (8 bases). Germline V CDR1 and CDR2: SNHLY, FYNNEI. V was cut by 8 bases and J by 7 bases, with 21 bases left in between. This CDR3 is 15 amino acids long.

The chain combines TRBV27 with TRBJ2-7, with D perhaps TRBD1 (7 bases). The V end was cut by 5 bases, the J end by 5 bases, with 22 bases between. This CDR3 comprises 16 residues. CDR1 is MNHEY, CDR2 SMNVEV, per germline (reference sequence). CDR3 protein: CASSPVGAGQYHEQYF. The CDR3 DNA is TGTGCCAGCAGTCCCGTTGGTGCGGGACAGTACCACGAGCAGTACTTC.

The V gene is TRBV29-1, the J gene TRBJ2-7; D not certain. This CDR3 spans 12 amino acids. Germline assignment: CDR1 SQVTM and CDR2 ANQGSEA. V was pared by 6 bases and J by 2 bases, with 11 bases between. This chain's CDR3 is CSVAGQAYEQYF. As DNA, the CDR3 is TGCAGCGTGGCAGGCCAAGCCTACGAGCAGTACTTC.

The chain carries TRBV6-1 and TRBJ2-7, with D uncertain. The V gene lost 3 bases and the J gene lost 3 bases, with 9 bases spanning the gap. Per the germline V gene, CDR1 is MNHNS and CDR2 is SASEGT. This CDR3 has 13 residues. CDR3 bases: TGTGCCAGCAGTGATCTCCCCGGCTACGAGCAGTACTTC. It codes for CASSDLPGYEQYF.

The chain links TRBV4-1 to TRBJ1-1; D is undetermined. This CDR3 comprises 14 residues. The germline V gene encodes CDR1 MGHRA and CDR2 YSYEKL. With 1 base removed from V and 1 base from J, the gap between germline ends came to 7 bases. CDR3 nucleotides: TGCGCCAGCAGCCAAGTTCCCGGGAACACTGAAGCTTTCTTT. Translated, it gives CASSQVPGNTEAFF.

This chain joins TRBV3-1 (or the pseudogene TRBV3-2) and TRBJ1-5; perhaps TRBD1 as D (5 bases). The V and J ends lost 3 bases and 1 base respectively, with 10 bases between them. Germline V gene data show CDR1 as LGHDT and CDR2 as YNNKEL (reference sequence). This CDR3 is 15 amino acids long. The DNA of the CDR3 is TGTGCCAGCAGCCAGGGGGGGAACAGCAATCAGCCCCAGCATTTT. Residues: CASSQGGNSNQPQHF.

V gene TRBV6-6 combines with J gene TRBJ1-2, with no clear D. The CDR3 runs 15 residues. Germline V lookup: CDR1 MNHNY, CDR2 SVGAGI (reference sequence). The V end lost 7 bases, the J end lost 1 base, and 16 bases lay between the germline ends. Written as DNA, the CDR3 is TGTGCCAGCACTCGGCGGGAGCCCTATAACTATGGCTACACCTTC. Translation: CASTRREPYNYGYTF.

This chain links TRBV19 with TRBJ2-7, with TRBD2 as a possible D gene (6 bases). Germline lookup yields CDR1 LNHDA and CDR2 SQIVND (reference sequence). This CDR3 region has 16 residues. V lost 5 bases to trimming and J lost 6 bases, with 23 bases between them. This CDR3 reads CASSVSVNSGGSEQYF. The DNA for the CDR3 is TGTGCCAGTAGTGTAAGCGTCAATAGCGGTGGCTCCGAGCAGTACTTC.

The DNA of the CDR3 is TGTGCCAGCTCACCCCAGGCCGGTTACGAGCAGTACTTC. Its protein product is CASSPQAGYEQYF. The chain employs TRBV18 and TRBJ2-7; no reliable D call. Trimming removed 3 bases from V and 4 bases from J, with 10 bases in between. The CDR3 consists of 13 residues. Germline CDR1 reads KGHSH; CDR2 reads LQKENI.

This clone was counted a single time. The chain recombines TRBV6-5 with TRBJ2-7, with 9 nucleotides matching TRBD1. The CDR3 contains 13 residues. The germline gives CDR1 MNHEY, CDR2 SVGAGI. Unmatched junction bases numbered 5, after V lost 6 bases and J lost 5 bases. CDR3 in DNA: TGTGCCAGCAGCCGGGACAGGGACCACGAGCAGTACTTC. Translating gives CASSRDRDHEQYF.

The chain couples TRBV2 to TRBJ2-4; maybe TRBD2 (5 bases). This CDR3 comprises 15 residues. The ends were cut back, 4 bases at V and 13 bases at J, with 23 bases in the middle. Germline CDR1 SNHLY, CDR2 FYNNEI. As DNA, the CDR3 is TGTGCCAGCAGTGTTCTCCGGGATCTGGGAAAACGCCAGTACTTC. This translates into CASSVLRDLGKRQYF.